The present entry profiles one TCR beta chain with its context. Germline V gene lookup returns CDR1 SGHDN and CDR2 FVKESK. The CDR3 sequence is 13 residues long. Trimming removed 0 bases from V and 7 bases from J, with 10 bases in between. The data stem from a study of blood T cell repertoires in COVID-19. Turning to the study itself: PBMCs, B-cell-depleted T cells, or T cells provided the cDNA or gDNA that made up the material.

Per the study methods: Estimation of nucleated cell counts relied on the amplification of reference gene primers. The method was immunoSEQ multiplex PCR; TCRdb's version includes in-frame clones alone and lacks a portion of them. V, J and clone size were drawn from that table, and D and trimming were deduced from the DNA. This table holds 200,000 to 300,000 clones, approximately 86% found once. This TCR came from a woman in her 30s who had recovered from COVID-19. The sequencing input was peripheral blood. This chain connects TRBV14 to TRBJ2-7; D call uncertain. The CDR3 here is CASSQDTYWEQYF. DNA of the CDR3: TGTGCCAGCAGCCAAGACACCTACTGGGAGCAGTACTTC.